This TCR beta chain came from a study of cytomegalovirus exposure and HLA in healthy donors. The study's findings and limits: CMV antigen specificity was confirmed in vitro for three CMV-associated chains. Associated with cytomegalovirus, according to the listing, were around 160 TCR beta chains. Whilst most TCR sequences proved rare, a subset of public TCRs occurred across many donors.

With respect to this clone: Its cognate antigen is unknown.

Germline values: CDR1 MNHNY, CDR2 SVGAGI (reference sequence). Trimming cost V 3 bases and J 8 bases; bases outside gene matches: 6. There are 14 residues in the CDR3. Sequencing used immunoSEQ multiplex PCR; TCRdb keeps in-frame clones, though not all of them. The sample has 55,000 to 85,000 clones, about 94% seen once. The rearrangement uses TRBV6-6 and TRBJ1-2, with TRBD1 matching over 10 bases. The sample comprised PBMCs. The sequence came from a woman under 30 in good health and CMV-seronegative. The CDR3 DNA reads TGTGCCAGCAGTTATGGGGACAGGGGTAGCGGCTACACCTTC. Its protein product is CASSYGDRGSGYTF.